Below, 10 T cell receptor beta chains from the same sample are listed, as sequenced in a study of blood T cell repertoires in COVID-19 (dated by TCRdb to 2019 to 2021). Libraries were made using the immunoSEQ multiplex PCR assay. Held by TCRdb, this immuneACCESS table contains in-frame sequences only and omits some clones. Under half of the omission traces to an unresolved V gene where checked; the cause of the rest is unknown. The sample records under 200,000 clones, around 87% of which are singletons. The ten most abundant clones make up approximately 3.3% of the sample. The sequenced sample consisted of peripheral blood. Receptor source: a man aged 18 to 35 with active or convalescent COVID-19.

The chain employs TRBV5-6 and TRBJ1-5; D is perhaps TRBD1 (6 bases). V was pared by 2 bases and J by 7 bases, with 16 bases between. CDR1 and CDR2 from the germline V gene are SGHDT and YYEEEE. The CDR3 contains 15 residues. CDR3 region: CASSFRRGGNQPQHF. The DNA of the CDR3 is TGTGCCAGCAGCTTTCGGAGGGGGGGGAACCAGCCCCAGCATTTT.

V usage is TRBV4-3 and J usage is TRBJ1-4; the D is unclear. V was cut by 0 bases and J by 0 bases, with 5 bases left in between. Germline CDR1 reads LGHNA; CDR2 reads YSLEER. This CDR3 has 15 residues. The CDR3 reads CASSQDTATNEKLFF. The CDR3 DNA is TGCGCCAGCAGCCAAGATACAGCAACTAATGAAAAACTGTTTTTT.

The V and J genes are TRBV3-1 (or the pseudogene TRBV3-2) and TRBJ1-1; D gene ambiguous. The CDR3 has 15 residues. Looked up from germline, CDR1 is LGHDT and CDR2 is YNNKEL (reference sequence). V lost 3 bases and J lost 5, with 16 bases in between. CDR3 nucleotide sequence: TGTGCCAGCAGCCAGATCTCTGCCGGGAGAACTGAAGCTTTCTTT. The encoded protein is CASSQISAGRTEAFF.

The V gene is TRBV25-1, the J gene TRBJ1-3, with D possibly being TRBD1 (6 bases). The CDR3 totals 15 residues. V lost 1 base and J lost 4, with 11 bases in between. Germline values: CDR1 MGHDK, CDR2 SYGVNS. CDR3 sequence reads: CASSEFQGRGNTIYF. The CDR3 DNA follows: TGTGCCAGCAGTGAATTCCAGGGGCGGGGAAACACCATATATTTT.

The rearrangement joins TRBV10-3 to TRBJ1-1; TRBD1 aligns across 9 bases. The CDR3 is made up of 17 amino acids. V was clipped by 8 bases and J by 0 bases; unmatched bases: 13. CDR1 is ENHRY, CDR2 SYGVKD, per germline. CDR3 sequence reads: CAIHTPGQGYMNTEAFF. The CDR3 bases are TGTGCCATCCATACCCCGGGACAGGGCTACATGAACACTGAAGCTTTCTTT.

CDR3 in amino acids: CASSPQEGENTEAFF. CDR3 nucleotides: TGTGCCAGCTCACCACAGGAGGGTGAGAACACTGAAGCTTTCTTT. The rearrangement joins TRBV18 to TRBJ1-1; D gene ambiguous. Germline CDR1 KGHSH, CDR2 LQKENI. The CDR3 has 15 residues. V lost 1 base and J lost 1, with 10 bases in between.

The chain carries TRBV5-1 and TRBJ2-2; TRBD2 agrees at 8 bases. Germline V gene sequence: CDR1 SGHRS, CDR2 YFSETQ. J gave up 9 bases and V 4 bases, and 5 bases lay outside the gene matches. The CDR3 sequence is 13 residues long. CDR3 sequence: CASSPAGVRELFF. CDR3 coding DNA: TGCGCCAGCAGCCCAGCGGGGGTTCGGGAGCTGTTTTTT.

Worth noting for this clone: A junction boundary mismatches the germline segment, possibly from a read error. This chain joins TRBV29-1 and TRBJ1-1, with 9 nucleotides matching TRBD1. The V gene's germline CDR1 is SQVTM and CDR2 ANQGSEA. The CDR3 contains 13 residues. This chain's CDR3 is CSVEPRGGQGTIF. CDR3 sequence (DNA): TGCAGCGTTGAACCCCGGGGGGGACAGGGAACTATCTTT.

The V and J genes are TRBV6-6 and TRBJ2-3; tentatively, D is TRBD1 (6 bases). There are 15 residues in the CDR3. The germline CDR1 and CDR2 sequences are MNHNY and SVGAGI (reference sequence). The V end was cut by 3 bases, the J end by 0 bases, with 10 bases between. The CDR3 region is CASSYRDTSTDTQYF. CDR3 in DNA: TGTGCCAGCAGTTATAGGGACACTAGCACAGATACGCAGTATTTT.

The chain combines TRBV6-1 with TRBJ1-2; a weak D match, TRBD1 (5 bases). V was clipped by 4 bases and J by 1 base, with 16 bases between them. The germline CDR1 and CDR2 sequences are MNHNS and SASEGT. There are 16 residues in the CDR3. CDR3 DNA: TGTGCCAGCAGTGCAGGGCAGCGCACTCTTAACTATGGCTACACCTTC. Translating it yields CASSAGQRTLNYGYTF.